The clone carrying this TCR beta chain was detected only a few times. Its antigen is unknown. The source of the sample is a study of response to subunit inactivated influenza vaccine. Each CDR3 protein is one row after TCRdb ran MiXCR on the RT-PCR reads. The repertoire holds 610,000 or so distinct CDR3 sequences, with 12% to 15% as singletons. Overall study findings and caveats: It was suggested by the authors that few new T cells are recruited by each seasonal influenza vaccination.

V lost 2 bases to trimming and J lost 4 bases; unmatched junction nucleotides: 13. The germline V gene has CDR1 MNHEY and CDR2 SVGEGT. The CDR3 has 18 residues. The rearrangement links TRBV6-2 or TRBV6-3 to TRBJ2-1; TRBD2 matches 8 bases. Source: PBMCs from blood, taken about 13 days after vaccination. This TCR came from a man aged 45-65 years who received an inactivated influenza vaccine. CDR3 sequence reads: CASSYNSGRAETYNEQFF. The CDR3 nucleotides are TGTGCCAGCAGTTACAACAGCGGGAGAGCCGAGACTTACAATGAGCAGTTCTTC.